Following are 20 T cell receptor beta chains from one sample sequenced in a study of blood T cell repertoires in COVID-19 (dated by TCRdb to 2018 to 2021). The library was generated by the immunoSEQ multiplex PCR assay. The source is immuneACCESS, and TCRdb retained only in-frame sequences with V and J called. Part of the clones is not carried over; for the studies checked, unresolved V genes explain less than half of this, and the remainder is unexplained. The sample data list around 400,000 clones, and nearly 90% of these were observed just once. The ten largest account for less than 1.5% of the sample. What was sequenced was PBMCs or T cells enriched from blood (not recorded which). The receptor source for this set is a woman younger than 35 who had been exposed to COVID-19.

The V call is TRBV5-8, the J call TRBJ2-2, with 8 positions matching TRBD1. With V trimmed by 4 bases and J by 4 bases, 9 bases remained unmatched. Germline V CDR1 and CDR2: SGHTS, YDEGEE. The CDR3 extends over 16 amino acids. The CDR3 coding sequence is TGTGCCAGCAGCGCGGGACAGGCCTACAGCACCGGGGAGCTGTTTTTT. Its protein product is CASSAGQAYSTGELFF.

The J gene is TRBJ2-1, the V gene TRBV13; 11 bases match TRBD2. The V gene's germline CDR1 is PRHDT and CDR2 FYEKMQ (reference sequence). Unmatched junction bases numbered 5, after V lost 3 bases and J lost 7 bases. The CDR3 loop spans 15 amino acids. The CDR3 region is CASSFSGGAGNEQFF. CDR3 bases: TGTGCCAGCAGCTTTAGCGGGGGGGCCGGGAATGAGCAGTTCTTC.

The chain employs TRBV2 and TRBJ2-7, with 7 nucleotides matching TRBD1. CDR3 length: 13 residues. Trimming cost V 4 bases and J 4 bases; bases outside gene matches: 4. Germline CDR1 and CDR2: SNHLY and FYNNEI. The CDR3 sequence: CASSVDREYEQYF. Written as DNA, the CDR3 is TGTGCCAGCAGTGTTGACAGGGAATACGAGCAGTACTTC. Together with reference TRBV2 and TRBJ2-7, the CDR3 gives the full variable domain: EPEVTQTPSHQVTQMGQEVILRCVPISNHLYFYWYRQILGQKVEFLVSFYNNEISEKSEIFDDQFSVERPDGSNFTLKIRSTKLEDSAMYFCASSVDREYEQYFGPGTRLTVT.

This sequence joins TRBV28 and TRBJ1-2; maybe TRBD1 (6 bases). The ends were cut back, 8 bases at V and 1 base at J, with 26 bases in the middle. CDR1 and CDR2 from the germline V gene are MDHEN and SYDVKM. The CDR3 loop spans 18 amino acids. The CDR3 nucleotides are TGTGCCAGCGAAGACCCCGACAGGAGCCCCGGGGTTAACTATGGCTACACCTTC. Protein: CASEDPDRSPGVNYGYTF.

This chain joins TRBV5-4 and TRBJ1-2; D perhaps matches TRBD1 (6 bases). Germline CDR1 is SGHNT and CDR2 is YYREEE (reference sequence). The CDR3 runs to 14 residues. V was clipped by 4 bases and J by 6 bases, with 16 bases between them. As DNA, the CDR3 is TGTGCCAGCAGCAGACAGGCCTCCTCAGATGGCTACACCTTC. This translates into CASSRQASSDGYTF.

CDR3 sequence (DNA): TGTGCCACCACGGCCTCAGCGAGCATCCTCAGCGAGCAGTACTTC. It translates to CATTASASILSEQYF. This chain connects TRBV19 to TRBJ2-7; D is ambiguous. Germline lookup yields CDR1 LNHDA and CDR2 SQIVND (reference sequence). V was trimmed by 10 bases and J by 6 bases, leaving 25 bases between them. CDR3 length equals 15 residues.

The chain couples TRBV5-1 to TRBJ2-1; 9 bases map to TRBD2. The length of the CDR3 is 14 residues. CDR1 and CDR2 (germline): SGHRS, YFSETQ. V lost 4 bases, J lost 5 bases, and 4 bases stayed unmatched. CDR3 loop: CASSPSGEHNEQFF. CDR3 in DNA: TGCGCCAGCAGCCCTAGCGGGGAACACAATGAGCAGTTCTTC.

This chain joins TRBV30 and TRBJ2-3, with D possibly being TRBD2 (6 bases). V was clipped by 8 bases and J by 9 bases, with 18 bases between them. This CDR3 is built from 12 residues. Looked up from germline, CDR1 is GTSNPN and CDR2 is SVGIG (reference sequence). CDR3 residues: CAGAGLTSTQYF. CDR3 coding DNA: TGTGCCGGGGCGGGACTCACATCCACGCAGTATTTT.

J is TRBJ2-2 and V is TRBV11-2; 8 nucleotides match TRBD1. The V gene's germline CDR1 is SGHAT and CDR2 FQNNGV. The CDR3 runs to 15 residues. Trimming at V came to 0 bases and at J to 6 bases, leaving 3 bases not matched to a gene. CDR3 protein: CASSLEAGGAGELFF. CDR3 DNA sequence: TGTGCCAGCAGCTTAGAGGCAGGGGGCGCCGGGGAGCTGTTTTTT.

The V and J genes are TRBV7-9 and TRBJ2-1; 13 nucleotides line up with TRBD2. CDR1 SEHNR and CDR2 FQNEAQ come from the germline V gene (reference sequence). J was trimmed by 5 bases and V by 3 bases; bases with no gene match: 4. The CDR3 covers 16 residues. In DNA, the CDR3 is TGTGCCAGCAGCTTGCCGGGGACTAGCGGGGACAATGAGCAGTTCTTC. Its translation is CASSLPGTSGDNEQFF.

The count of this clone is one. This sequence joins TRBV29-1 and TRBJ1-4; a weak D match, TRBD1 (5 bases). CDR3 size: 14 residues. V was cut by 5 bases and J by 4 bases, with 14 bases left in between. Germline V lookup: CDR1 SQVTM, CDR2 ANQGSEA. CDR3 nucleotide sequence: TGCAGCGTTCTAGGGGAAATGGGTAATGAAAAACTGTTTTTT. Its translation: CSVLGEMGNEKLFF. The variable domain in full, with the rest retrieved from reference TRBV29-1 and TRBJ1-4, is SAVISQKPSRDICQRGTSLTIQCQVDSQVTMMFWYRQQPGQSLTLIATANQGSEATYESGFVIDKFPISRPNLTFSTLTVSNMSPEDSSIYLCSVLGEMGNEKLFFGSGTQLSVL.

The chain joins TRBV6-5 to TRBJ1-1; 8 bases match TRBD1. Looked up from germline, CDR1 is MNHEY and CDR2 is SVGAGI. Trimming removed 6 bases from V and 5 bases from J; junction bases left unmatched: 5. The CDR3 spans 13 residues. In DNA form, the CDR3 reads TGTGCCAGCAGGCAGGGGGCTGGGACTGAAGCTTTCTTT. Amino acid sequence: CASRQGAGTEAFF.

This chain connects TRBV11-2 to TRBJ2-2; 9 bases are a match to TRBD2. Germline CDR1 and CDR2: SGHAT and FQNNGV. The CDR3 length is 16 residues. V dropped 5 bases and J dropped 4; count of bases not matched to a gene: 8. The CDR3 sequence is CASSTLAGAGTGELFF. CDR3 DNA sequence: TGTGCCAGCAGCACCTTAGCGGGGGCGGGCACCGGGGAGCTGTTTTTT.

This rearrangement joins TRBV10-3 to TRBJ2-3; the D is unclear. The CDR3 runs 14 residues. Trimming cost V 2 bases and J 4 bases, with 10 bases left between them. From germline, CDR1 is ENHRY and CDR2 SYGVKD. DNA of the CDR3: TGTGCCATCAGTGAGGTCCTCGAGTCAGATACGCAGTATTTT. Translated, it gives CAISEVLESDTQYF.

The chain employs TRBV9 and TRBJ2-2; TRBD1 matches 11 bases. With V trimmed by 4 bases and J by 5 bases, 7 bases remained unmatched. CDR1 and CDR2 from the germline V gene are SGDLS and YYNGEE. This CDR3 spans 16 amino acids. Here the CDR3 DNA reads TGTGCCAGCAGCCCCCAAGGGACAGGGGGGACCGGGGAGCTGTTTTTT. This translates into CASSPQGTGGTGELFF.

This chain uses TRBV27 with TRBJ2-7; D call uncertain. The CDR3 sequence is 13 residues long. CDR1 MNHEY and CDR2 SMNVEV come from the germline V gene (reference sequence). V dropped 4 bases and J dropped 6 bases, with 13 bases sitting between them. The CDR3 DNA sequence: TGTGCCAGCAGTTCCCTATCTGGTGGCGAGCAGTACTTC. It encodes CASSSLSGGEQYF.

This clone appeared a few times. This rearrangement joins TRBV9 to TRBJ1-5; TRBD1 matches 9 bases. Trimming removed 0 bases from V and 6 bases from J; junction bases left unmatched: 4. From germline, CDR1 is SGDLS and CDR2 YYNGEE. This CDR3 has 15 residues. CDR3 coding DNA: TGTGCCAGCAGCGTAGGGGGACAGGGCACTCAGCCCCAGCATTTT. This gives the protein CASSVGGQGTQPQHF.

The rearrangement uses TRBV6-5 and TRBJ2-5; D is possibly TRBD1 (6 bases). The CDR3 has 14 residues. In germline, CDR1 is MNHEY, CDR2 SVGAGI. V shed 7 bases and J shed 2 bases, with 14 bases lying between them. CDR3 in DNA: TGTGCCAGCACCCCGTTAGGACAGCAAGAGACCCAGTACTTC. Translation gives CASTPLGQQETQYF.

This clone was counted a single time. The V call is TRBV21-1, the J call TRBJ1-2; TRBD1 is the table's D call, not checked against the DNA. TRBV21-1 is described as a pseudogene. The CDR3 has 14 amino acids. In DNA form, the CDR3 reads TGTGCCAGCAGCCCCAGGGGGTCCAGCTATGGCTACACCTTC. Its translation: CASSPRGSSYGYTF.

This sequence joins TRBV11-2 and TRBJ1-4; D is unclear. CDR3 size: 15 residues. Germline values: CDR1 SGHAT, CDR2 FQNNGV. The V end was cut by 4 bases, the J end by 0 bases, with 9 bases between. The DNA of the CDR3 is TGTGCCAGCAGCTCGCGGTCTACAACTAATGAAAAACTGTTTTTT. The encoded protein is CASSSRSTTNEKLFF.